Shown below are 2 T cell receptor beta chains from a single sample sequenced in a study of cytomegalovirus exposure and HLA in healthy donors. The PCR used 60 Vbeta and 13 Jbeta primers. Profiling relied on immunoSEQ multiplex PCR, and the TCRdb table lists in-frame clones only, not all of them. In the table there are 250,000 to 350,000 clones, approximately 80% of which are singletons. The sequenced material came from PBMCs. All receptors come from a girl aged 2-10 years in good health and CMV-seronegative.

V is TRBV28 and J is TRBJ2-1; 9 nucleotides agree with TRBD2. Germline V CDR1 and CDR2: MDHEN, SYDVKM. The CDR3 contains 18 residues. V lost 3 bases and J lost 4; bases outside the gene matches: 13. The CDR3 nucleotides are TGTGCCAGCAGTTTGCGAGCGGGAGGTCCCTTATTATACAATGAGCAGTTCTTC. Residues: CASSLRAGGPLLYNEQFF.

CDR3 sequence: CASSYTSGVETQYF. CDR3 nucleotides: TGTGCCAGCAGCTATACAAGCGGGGTAGAGACCCAGTACTTC. J is TRBJ2-5 and V is TRBV5-4; TRBD2 aligns across 7 bases. The germline V gene has CDR1 SGHNT and CDR2 YYREEE (reference sequence). The CDR3 sequence is 14 residues long. V was pared by 3 bases and J by 4 bases, with 6 bases of the junction left unmatched. Variable domain in full (rest from reference TRBV5-4 and TRBJ2-5): ETGVTQSPTHLIKTRGQQVTLRCSSQSGHNTVSWYQQALGQGPQFIFQYYREEENGRGNFPPRFSGLQFPNYSSELNVNALELDDSALYLCASSYTSGVETQYFGPGTRLLVL.